This record concerns one T cell receptor beta chain sequence. Its binding antigen is unknown. The sample holds no much larger clone one base away, and base qualities are not on file. This record comes from a study of blood T cell repertoires in COVID-19 (dated by TCRdb to the early 2020s). The study in broad terms: Samples from collaborators originated in the United States, Italy and Spain and spanned both the acute and convalescent phases of COVID-19. The prospective study material was composed of cDNA or gDNA derived from T cells, B-cell-depleted T cells, or PBMCs. Deeply sampled blood TCRbeta repertoires from subjects exposed to, actively infected with, or recovered from COVID-19 were included in the dataset. A freely available public database, intended as a resource for researchers studying the immune response to SARS-CoV-2, is where the repertoires were released. Samples came from the ongoing ImmuneRACE study (first 160 participants) plus 1,254 subjects from 6 global collaborators. Nearly every sample came with metadata listing a de-identified subject ID, COVID-19 status, age in years and sex. Where available, HLA class I and class II types were obtained from metadata supplied by the sample provider rather than from assay-based typing.

The collaborating institutions used their own protocols to collect whole blood in K2EDTA tubes. For TCRbeta analysis, collaborator samples were shipped as frozen whole blood, as isolated PBMCs, or as DNA extracted from either sample type. TCRbeta CDR3 regions were amplified from genomic DNA by means of the immunoSEQ Assay, a bias-controlled multiplex PCR. From the authors' description of their analysis: Within the assay, amplification of reference gene primers was used to estimate how many nucleated cells each sample contained. To quantify the absolute abundance of each unique TCRbeta CDR3 rearrangement, sequence reads were collapsed and filtered. For each sample, productive Simpson clonality was calculated as the square root of Simpson's diversity index over productive rearrangements. In its TCRdb copy, this immuneACCESS table keeps in-frame sequences only and misses some clones. Where compared with another copy, unresolved V genes explain less than half of these, and the others have no known cause. The V and J calls and clone size come from that table; D and trimming were worked out from the DNA. This sample has 410,000 or so clones in its table, and just over 85% of those were observed once. The ten largest clonotypes hold over 1.1% of the sample.

What the study reported, not specific to this receptor: The quantity of clinical and demographic metadata differed by source and by participant and was supplied without curation.

For CDR1 and CDR2, the germline V gene lists MGHRA and YSYEKL. Trimming takes 4 bases from V and 0 bases from J, and the germline ends sit 12 bases apart. The CDR3 runs 15 amino acids, cysteine and phenylalanine included. The CDR3 DNA has 45 bases and is translated from base 1. Material: peripheral blood. The sequence derives from a woman in her 30s with active or convalescent COVID-19. The chain is assembled from TRBV4-1 and TRBJ2-5; TRBD2 is possibly the D segment (5 matching bases). The CDR3: CASSLTLGDQETQYF. The DNA reads TGCGCCAGCAGCCTCACACTCGGGGACCAAGAGACCCAGTACTTC.